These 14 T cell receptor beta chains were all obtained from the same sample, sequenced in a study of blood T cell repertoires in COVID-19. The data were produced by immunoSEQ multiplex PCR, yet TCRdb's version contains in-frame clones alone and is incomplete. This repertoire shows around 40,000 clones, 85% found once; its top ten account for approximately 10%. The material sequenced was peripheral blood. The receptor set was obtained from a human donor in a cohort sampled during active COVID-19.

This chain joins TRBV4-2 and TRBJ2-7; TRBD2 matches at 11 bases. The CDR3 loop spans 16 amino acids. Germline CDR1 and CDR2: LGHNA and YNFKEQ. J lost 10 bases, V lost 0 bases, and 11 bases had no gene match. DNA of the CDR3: TGTGCCAGCAGCCAAGATCCAGCACTAGCGGGAGCAGAACAGTACTTC. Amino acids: CASSQDPALAGAEQYF.

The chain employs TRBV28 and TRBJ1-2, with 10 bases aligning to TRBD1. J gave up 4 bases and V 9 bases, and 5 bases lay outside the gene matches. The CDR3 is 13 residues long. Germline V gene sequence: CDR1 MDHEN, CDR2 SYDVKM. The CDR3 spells CASMDRGTYGYTF. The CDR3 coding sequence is TGTGCCAGTATGGACAGGGGGACCTATGGCTACACCTTC.

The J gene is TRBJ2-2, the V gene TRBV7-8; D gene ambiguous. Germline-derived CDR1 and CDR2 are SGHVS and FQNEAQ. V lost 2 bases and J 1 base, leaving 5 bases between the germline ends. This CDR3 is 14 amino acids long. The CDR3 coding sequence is TGTGCCAGCAGCTTACGAGGGAACACCGGGGAGCTGTTTTTT. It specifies CASSLRGNTGELFF.

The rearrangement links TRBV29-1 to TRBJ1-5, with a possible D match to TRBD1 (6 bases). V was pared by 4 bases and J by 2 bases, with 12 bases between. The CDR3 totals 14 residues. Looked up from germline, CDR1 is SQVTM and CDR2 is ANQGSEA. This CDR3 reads CSVARAGGNQPQHF. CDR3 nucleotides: TGCAGCGTTGCCAGGGCAGGGGGCAATCAGCCCCAGCATTTT.

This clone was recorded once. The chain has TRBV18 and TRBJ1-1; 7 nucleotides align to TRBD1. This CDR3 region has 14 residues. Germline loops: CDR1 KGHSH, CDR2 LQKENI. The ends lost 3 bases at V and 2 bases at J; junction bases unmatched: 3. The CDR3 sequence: CASSPGQLNTEAFF. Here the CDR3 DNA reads TGTGCCAGCTCACCGGGACAGTTAAACACTGAAGCTTTCTTT.

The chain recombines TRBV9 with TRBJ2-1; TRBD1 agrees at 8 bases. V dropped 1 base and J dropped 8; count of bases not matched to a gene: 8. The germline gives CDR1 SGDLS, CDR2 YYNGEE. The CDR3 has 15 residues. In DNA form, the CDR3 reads TGTGCCAGCAGCGTATCCTATTGGACAGGGTATGAGCAGTTCTTC. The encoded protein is CASSVSYWTGYEQFF.

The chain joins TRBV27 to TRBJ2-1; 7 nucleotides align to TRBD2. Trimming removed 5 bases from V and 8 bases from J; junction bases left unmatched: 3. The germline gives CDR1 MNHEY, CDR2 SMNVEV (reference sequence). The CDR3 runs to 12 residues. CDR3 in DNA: TGTGCCAGCAGTGCGGGACTACATGAGCAGTTCTTC. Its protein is CASSAGLHEQFF.

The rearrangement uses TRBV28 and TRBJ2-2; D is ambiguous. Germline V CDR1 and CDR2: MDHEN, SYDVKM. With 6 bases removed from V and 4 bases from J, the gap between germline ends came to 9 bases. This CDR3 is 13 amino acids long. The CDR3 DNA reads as TGTGCCAGCAGGAAAACGAGCACCGGGGAGCTGTTTTTT. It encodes CASRKTSTGELFF.

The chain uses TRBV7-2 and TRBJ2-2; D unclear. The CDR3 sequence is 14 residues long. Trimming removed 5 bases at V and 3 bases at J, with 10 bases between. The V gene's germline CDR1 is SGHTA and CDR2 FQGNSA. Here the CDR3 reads CASSPESYTGELFF. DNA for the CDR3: TGTGCCAGCAGCCCCGAGTCATACACCGGGGAGCTGTTTTTT.

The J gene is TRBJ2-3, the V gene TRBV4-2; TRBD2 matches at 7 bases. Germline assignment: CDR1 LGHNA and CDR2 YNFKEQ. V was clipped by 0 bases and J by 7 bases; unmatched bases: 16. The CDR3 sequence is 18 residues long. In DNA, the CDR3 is TGTGCCAGCAGCCAAGATGCCGAGCACGGGGGGTCGATGAATACGCAGTATTTT. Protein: CASSQDAEHGGSMNTQYF.

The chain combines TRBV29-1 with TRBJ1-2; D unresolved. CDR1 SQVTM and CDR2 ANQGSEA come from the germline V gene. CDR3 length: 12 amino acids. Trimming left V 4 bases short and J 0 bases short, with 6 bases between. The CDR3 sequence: CSVGPSNYGYTF. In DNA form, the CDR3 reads TGCAGCGTTGGGCCCTCTAACTATGGCTACACCTTC. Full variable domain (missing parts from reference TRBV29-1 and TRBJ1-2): SAVISQKPSRDICQRGTSLTIQCQVDSQVTMMFWYRQQPGQSLTLIATANQGSEATYESGFVIDKFPISRPNLTFSTLTVSNMSPEDSSIYLCSVGPSNYGYTFGSGTRLTVV.

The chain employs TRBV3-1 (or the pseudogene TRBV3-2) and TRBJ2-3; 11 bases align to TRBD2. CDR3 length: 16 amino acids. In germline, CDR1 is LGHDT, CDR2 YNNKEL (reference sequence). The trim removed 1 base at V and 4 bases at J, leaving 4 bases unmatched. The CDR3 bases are TGTGCCAGCAGCCAAGTAGTACTAGCGGGAGCAGATACGCAGTATTTT. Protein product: CASSQVVLAGADTQYF.

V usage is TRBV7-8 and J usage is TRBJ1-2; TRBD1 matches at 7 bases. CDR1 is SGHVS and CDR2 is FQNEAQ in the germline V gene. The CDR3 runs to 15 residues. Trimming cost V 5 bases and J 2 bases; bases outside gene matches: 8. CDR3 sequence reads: CASSLRGTDNYGYTF. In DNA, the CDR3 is TGTGCCAGCAGCCTTAGAGGGACAGACAACTATGGCTACACCTTC.

The CDR3 sequence is CASSDRGLAGNTIYF. Here the CDR3 DNA reads TGCGCCAGCAGTGACAGGGGGCTGGCTGGAAACACCATATATTTT. This chain uses TRBV10-2 with TRBJ1-3; the match to TRBD1 covers 8 bases. The V gene end was trimmed by 3 bases and the J gene end by 2 bases; junction bases not matched to a gene: 3. This CDR3 contains 15 residues. From germline, CDR1 is WSHSY and CDR2 SAAADI.